This is a list of T cell receptor beta chains from one sample in a study of blood T cell repertoires in COVID-19. The protocol was immunoSEQ multiplex PCR, while the TCRdb copy is restricted to in-frame clones and leaves out a portion. The sample holds about 75,000 clones, 74% seen once. The sample was peripheral blood. These receptors were taken from a human donor with acute or convalescent COVID-19. The donor label of this sample is uncertain. Each CDR3 is given with its conserved first and last residue. A row's size may be missing; if present it is once, few, many or a size class.

TRBV6-5 NA CASSYGDRGRDSPLHF
TRBV7-9 few CASSLLAGAPRETQYF
TRBV9 NA CASSSDRTQETQYF
TRBV25-1 NA CASSQPGVGNTIYF
TRBV9 NA CASNREGLNEQFF
TRBV3-1/TRBV3-2 NA CASSPGTQETQYF
TRBV30 NA CAWMRGLSTEAFF
TRBV7-8 NA CASSLGPGEPDEQFF
TRBV5-5 once CASSLVAASYNEQFF
TRBV5-1 NA CASRFSGRNTGELFF
TRBV10-2 NA CASSEGQGYSPLHF
TRBV19 NA CASSIREADYNEQFF
TRBV6-1 NA CASSEARGELTEAFF
TRBV3-1/TRBV3-2 many CASSQALQRVNTEAFF
TRBV7-9 NA CASSLSGQGSNQPQHF
TRBV7-3 NA CASSLKPWALAGANTDTQYF